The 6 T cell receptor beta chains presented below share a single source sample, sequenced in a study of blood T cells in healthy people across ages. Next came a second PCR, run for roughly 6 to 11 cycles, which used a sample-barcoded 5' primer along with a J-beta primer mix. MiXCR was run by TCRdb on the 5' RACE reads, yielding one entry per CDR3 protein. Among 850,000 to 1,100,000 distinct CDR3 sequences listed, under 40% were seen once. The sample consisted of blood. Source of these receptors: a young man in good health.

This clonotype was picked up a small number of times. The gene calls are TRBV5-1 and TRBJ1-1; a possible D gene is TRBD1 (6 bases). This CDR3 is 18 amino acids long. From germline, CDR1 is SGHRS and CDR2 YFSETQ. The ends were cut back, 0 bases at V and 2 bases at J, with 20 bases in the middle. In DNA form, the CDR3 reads TGCGCCAGCAGCTTGGCCGGGGCAGGGGATCGCCTCAACACTGAAGCTTTCTTT. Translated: CASSLAGAGDRLNTEAFF.

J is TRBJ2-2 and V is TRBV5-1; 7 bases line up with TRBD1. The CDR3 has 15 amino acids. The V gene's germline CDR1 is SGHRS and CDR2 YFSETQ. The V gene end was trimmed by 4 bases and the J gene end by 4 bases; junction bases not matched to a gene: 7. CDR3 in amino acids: CASSPGAGGTGELFF. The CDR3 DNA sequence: TGCGCCAGCAGCCCCGGGGCAGGGGGCACCGGGGAGCTGTTTTTT.

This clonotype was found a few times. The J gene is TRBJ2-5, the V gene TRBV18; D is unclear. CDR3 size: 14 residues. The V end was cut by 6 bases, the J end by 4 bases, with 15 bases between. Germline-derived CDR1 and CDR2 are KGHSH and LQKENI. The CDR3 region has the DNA TGTGCCAGCTCGTCTCTAGACCTGACAGAGACCCAGTACTTC. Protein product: CASSSLDLTETQYF.

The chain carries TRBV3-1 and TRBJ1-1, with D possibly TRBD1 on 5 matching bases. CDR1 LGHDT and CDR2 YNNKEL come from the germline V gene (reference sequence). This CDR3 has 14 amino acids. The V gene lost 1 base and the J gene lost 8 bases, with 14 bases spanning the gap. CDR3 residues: CASSQVGGPTEAFF. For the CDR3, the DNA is TGTGCCAGCAGCCAAGTGGGGGGACCAACCGAAGCTTTCTTT.

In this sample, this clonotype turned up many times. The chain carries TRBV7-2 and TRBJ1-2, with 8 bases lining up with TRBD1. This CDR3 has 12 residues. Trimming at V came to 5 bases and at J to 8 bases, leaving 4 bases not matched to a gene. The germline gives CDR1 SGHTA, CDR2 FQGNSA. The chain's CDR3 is CASSRTGKGYTF. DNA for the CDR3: TGTGCCAGCAGCCGGACAGGGAAAGGCTACACCTTC. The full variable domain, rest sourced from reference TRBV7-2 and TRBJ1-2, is GAGVSQSPSNKVTEKGKDVELRCDPISGHTALYWYRQSLGQGLEFLIYFQGNSAPDKSGLPSDRFSAERTGGSVSTLTIQRTQQEDSAVYLCASSRTGKGYTFGSGTRLTVV.

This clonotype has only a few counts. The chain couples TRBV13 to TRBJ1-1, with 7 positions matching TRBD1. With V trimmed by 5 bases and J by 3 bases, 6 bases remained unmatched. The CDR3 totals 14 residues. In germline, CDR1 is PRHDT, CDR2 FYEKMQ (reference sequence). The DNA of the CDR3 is TGTGCCAGCAGCCCAGACAGGGTGTACACTGAAGCTTTCTTT. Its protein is CASSPDRVYTEAFF. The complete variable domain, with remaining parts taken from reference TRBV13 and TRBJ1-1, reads AAGVIQSPRHLIKEKRETATLKCYPIPRHDTVYWYQQGPGQDPQFLISFYEKMQSDKGSIPDRFSAQQFSDYHSELNMSSLELGDSALYFCASSPDRVYTEAFFGQGTRLTVV.